This TCR beta chain was documented in a study of OX40 agonist ivuxolimab in advanced cancers. Study-wide points: Clonal expansion was among the lowest in partial responders at 0.1-3.0 mg/kg, especially CD8+. The investigators did not determine what antigen specificity the expanded peripheral T cells had.

The assay was immunoSEQ multiplex PCR, and TCRdb's table has in-frame clones only and misses some. The sample lists some 83,000 clones, roughly 90% occurring once. The V and J ends lost 4 bases and 4 bases, in that order; junction bases with no gene match: 3. Germline V gene sequence: CDR1 LGHNA, CDR2 YSLEER. The CDR3 has 14 residues. A word on this clone: What it recognizes is unknown.

Sequencing was performed on CD4+ or CD8+ T cells sorted from blood, taken in a trial of the OX40 agonist ivuxolimab. V and J are TRBV4-3 and TRBJ2-1; 8 bases agree with TRBD1. This sequence originates from an adult with an advanced solid tumor such as melanoma, head and neck, liver or kidney cancer. CDR3 sequence: CASSPRQGYNEQFF. The CDR3 coding sequence is TGCGCCAGCAGCCCCCGACAGGGGTACAATGAGCAGTTCTTC.